Listed here are 8 T cell receptor beta chains from one sample, sequenced in a study of blood T cell repertoires in COVID-19. The assay was immunoSEQ multiplex PCR, and TCRdb's table has in-frame clones only and misses some. The sample lists 230,000 or so clones; approximately 80% were seen once. The sample was peripheral blood. The origin of the receptors is a woman older than 75 with COVID-19, enrolled during active disease.

The genes are TRBV27 and TRBJ2-1; no clear D. The CDR3 is made up of 16 amino acids. Trimming cost V 7 bases and J 2 bases, with 18 bases left between them. Per germline, CDR1 MNHEY and CDR2 SMNVEV (reference sequence). The CDR3 bases are TGTGCCAGCATCTTGGCCCCAGCTAGGCCCTACAATGAGCAGTTCTTC. Protein: CASILAPARPYNEQFF.

This clone was counted a few times. The chain couples TRBV2 to TRBJ1-5, with D uncertain. There are 13 residues in the CDR3. V lost 8 bases to trimming and J lost 5 bases, with 13 bases between them. Germline CDR1 SNHLY, CDR2 FYNNEI. The CDR3 DNA sequence: TGTGCCAGCTGTTTATACGGGTATCAGCCCCAGCATTTT. Translating gives CASCLYGYQPQHF.

The genes are TRBV5-5 and TRBJ1-1; no definite D call. Per the germline V gene, CDR1 is SGHKS and CDR2 is YYEKEE (reference sequence). V lost 0 bases and J lost 6, with 12 bases in between. This CDR3 comprises 14 residues. CDR3 coding DNA: TGTGCCAGCAGCTTGGAGATTTGGAGGCCTGAAGCTTTCTTT. The encoded protein is CASSLEIWRPEAFF.

The V call is TRBV5-5, the J call TRBJ2-7; D possibly corresponds to TRBD1 (6 bases). The V gene's germline CDR1 is SGHKS and CDR2 YYEKEE (reference sequence). This CDR3 region has 15 residues. The ends were cut back, 0 bases at V and 1 base at J, with 11 bases in the middle. CDR3 bases: TGTGCCAGCAGCTTGGTTGTTGGACAGTCCTACGAGCAGTACTTC. Its protein is CASSLVVGQSYEQYF.

The chain joins TRBV27 to TRBJ2-7; the match to TRBD1 covers 9 bases. The CDR3 totals 16 residues. Looked up from germline, CDR1 is MNHEY and CDR2 is SMNVEV (reference sequence). Trimming removed 3 bases from V and 3 bases from J; junction bases left unmatched: 9. The CDR3: CASSLMGGDRVYEQYF. The CDR3 DNA reads as TGTGCCAGCAGTTTGATGGGTGGGGACAGGGTCTACGAGCAGTACTTC.

The genes are TRBV7-9 and TRBJ1-2; D is ambiguous. The CDR3 consists of 14 residues. Deletions cut 2 bases from V and 1 base from J, with 8 bases between. Per the germline V gene, CDR1 is SEHNR and CDR2 is FQNEAQ (reference sequence). CDR3 protein: CASSLRQNNYGYTF. The CDR3 DNA follows: TGTGCCAGCAGCTTACGCCAGAATAACTATGGCTACACCTTC.

V is TRBV28 and J is TRBJ2-5; TRBD1 agrees at 8 bases. After removal of 5 bases from V and 5 bases from J, the junction contained 7 bases not matched to a gene. CDR1 is MDHEN, CDR2 SYDVKM, per germline. The CDR3 extends over 14 amino acids. This CDR3 is CASSVRGRSETQYF. CDR3 in DNA: TGTGCCAGCAGTGTCAGGGGGCGTTCGGAGACCCAGTACTTC.

The rearrangement uses TRBV13 and TRBJ1-1; 9 bases fit TRBD1. CDR3 length: 14 amino acids. V gave up 2 bases and J gave up 6 bases; unmatched junction bases: 4. Germline V lookup: CDR1 PRHDT, CDR2 FYEKMQ (reference sequence). The CDR3: CASSLNRGRSEAFF. Written as DNA, the CDR3 is TGTGCCAGCAGCTTAAACAGGGGGCGATCTGAAGCTTTCTTT.